This T cell receptor beta chain stems from a study of T cell repertoires in cytomegalovirus infection. Across the study: Peptides in the study included HLA-C-restricted and HLA-B-restricted CMV epitopes. Findings and limits, study-wide: HLA-C-restricted CMV clonotypes gave the most frequent clonotype in two of eight donors. Identification of carriers of CMV plus the relevant HLA was achieved through cumulative public TCR beta family frequency.

J was trimmed by 7 bases and V by 6 bases; bases with no gene match: 3. Germline V lookup: CDR1 LNHDA, CDR2 SQIVND (reference sequence). This CDR3 contains 11 residues. This clonotype was picked up a small number of times. Its specificity is not known. TCRdb used MiXCR to reprocess the reads, holding one entry per CDR3 protein. Of fewer than 350,000 distinct CDR3 sequences listed, about 28% are singletons. Sequencing was performed on cultured PBMCs, taken from culture after CMV antigen stimulation. This rearrangement joins TRBV19 to TRBJ2-7, with TRBD1 matching over 7 bases. This sequence originates from a human donor in good health (CMV status not recorded). Some clones in this sample may be carry-over from other donors' samples. This chain's CDR3 is CASRGTEEQYF. The CDR3 DNA sequence: TGTGCCAGTAGGGGGACAGAAGAGCAGTACTTC.